The next 22 T cell receptor beta chains were all read from a single sample in a study of beta chain features in type 1 diabetes. Study results and caveats: When Type 1 diabetes patients were examined, their TCRB CDR3s proved moderately but significantly shorter in all four CD4+ subsets.

These receptors have no known antigen. Expressed TCRB transcripts were sequenced because the entire RNA isolate underwent reverse transcription. Here immunoSEQ multiplex PCR was the method, and the copy in TCRdb shows in-frame clones only, minus some. The table has 350,000 to 450,000 clones, 10% to 15% seen once. The sequenced sample consisted of naive CD4+ T cells from blood. The receptors were gathered from a woman younger than 30 with type 1 diabetes.

The table lists this clone with a few counts. Compared with germline, one end of the junction differs, possibly owing to a read error. The V call is TRBV19, the J call TRBJ2-5; D is possibly TRBD2 (6 bases). Germline V lookup: CDR1 LNHDA, CDR2 SQIVND (reference sequence). The CDR3 has 13 residues. Here the CDR3 reads CASSLTRDSRVDF. CDR3 coding DNA: TGTGCCAGTAGTCTTACACGGGACTCCAGGGTGGACTTC.

This clone was detected a few times. This chain uses TRBV11-2 with TRBJ2-1; weak D call: TRBD1 (5 bases). Germline values: CDR1 SGHAT, CDR2 FQNNGV. This CDR3 region has 16 residues. V was shortened by 5 bases and J by 10 bases, with 24 bases between the two germline ends. The CDR3 reads CASSHSNAGMGPEQFF. CDR3 DNA sequence: TGTGCCAGCAGCCACTCCAATGCAGGGATGGGGCCCGAGCAGTTCTTC.

This clone was observed a handful of times. The gene calls are TRBV7-9 and TRBJ2-1; D is perhaps TRBD2 (6 bases). The CDR3 is 15 residues long. In germline, CDR1 is SEHNR, CDR2 FQNEAQ (reference sequence). V lost 8 bases, J lost 6 bases, and 20 bases lay in between. CDR3 coding DNA: TGTGCCAGCCGCCTACTGGGCGGGGTCTTCAATGAGCAGTTCTTC. It codes for CASRLLGGVFNEQFF.

In its sample, this clone was seen a few times. The rearrangement uses TRBV27 and TRBJ1-6, with unresolved D. Germline V gene sequence: CDR1 MNHEY, CDR2 SMNVEV (reference sequence). V was trimmed by 0 bases and J by 12 bases, leaving 9 bases between them. The CDR3 is 13 residues long. As DNA, the CDR3 is TGTGCCAGCAGTTTATCGTCAAGCCGACCCCTCCACTTT. Amino acids: CASSLSSSRPLHF.

This clone was recorded a few times. This sequence joins TRBV4-3 and TRBJ2-7, with 10 bases matching TRBD1. This CDR3 region has 15 residues. V was pared by 0 bases and J by 2 bases, with 1 base of the junction left unmatched. Germline CDR1 reads LGHNA; CDR2 reads YSLEER. As DNA, the CDR3 is TGCGCCAGCAGCCAAGAGGGGACAGGGGCCTACGAGCAGTACTTC. This sequence encodes CASSQEGTGAYEQYF.

This clone was observed a handful of times. The V and J genes are TRBV29-1 and TRBJ2-2; TRBD1 matches 7 bases. This CDR3 is built from 14 residues. V shed 6 bases, J shed 3 bases, and the junction held 7 bases outside the gene matches. CDR1 and CDR2 from the germline V gene are SQVTM and ANQGSEA. The CDR3 DNA follows: TGCAGCGTCCTTGGACAGGTCCACACCGGGGAGCTGTTTTTT. Amino acid sequence: CSVLGQVHTGELFF.

The chain employs TRBV21-1 and TRBJ1-1; TRBD1, the table's D call, lacks a check against the DNA. TRBV21-1 is a pseudogene. The CDR3 has 18 residues. The CDR3 nucleotides are TGTGCCAGCAGCAAAGTGCTGGAGACAGGGGGCTCGGGCACTGAAGCTTTCTTT. Its translation: CASSKVLETGGSGTEAFF.

The chain recombines TRBV19 with TRBJ2-7, with D perhaps TRBD1 (5 bases). The CDR3 totals 14 residues. The V gene's germline CDR1 is LNHDA and CDR2 SQIVND (reference sequence). V was trimmed by 4 bases and J by 1 base, leaving 11 bases between them. The CDR3 nucleotides are TGTGCCAGTAGTACACACAGGTTTTCCTACGAGCAGTACTTC. Its translation is CASSTHRFSYEQYF.

This clone came up a few times. The chain is built from TRBV28 and TRBJ2-7, with 8 bases identical to TRBD2. Germline V gene data show CDR1 as MDHEN and CDR2 as SYDVKM. V was clipped by 7 bases and J by 5 bases; unmatched bases: 13. The CDR3 has 15 residues. In DNA form, the CDR3 reads TGTGCCAGCACAGTCCAGAGCGGGAGTGGCCACGAGCAGTACTTC. Its translation: CASTVQSGSGHEQYF. The full variable domain, completed using reference TRBV28 and TRBJ2-7, is DVKVTQSSRYLVKRTGEKVFLECVQDMDHENMFWYRQDPGLGLRLIYFSYDVKMKEKGDIPEGYSVSREKKERFSLILESASTNQTSMYLCASTVQSGSGHEQYFGPGTRLTVT.

This clone was recorded a few times. The CDR3 DNA reads as TGCGCCAGCAGACCGGGTGGCCACACGACCGGAGGGACCCAGTACTTC. It codes for CASRPGGHTTGGTQYF. The chain couples TRBV4-3 to TRBJ2-5, with a possible D match to TRBD2 (5 bases). This CDR3 contains 16 residues. With 6 bases removed from V and 7 bases from J, the gap between germline ends came to 24 bases. Germline CDR1 is LGHNA and CDR2 is YSLEER.

The V gene is TRBV30, the J gene TRBJ1-1; TRBD1 aligns across 8 bases. CDR1 is GTSNPN and CDR2 is SVGIG in the germline V gene (reference sequence). The CDR3 has 13 amino acids. V lost 0 bases to trimming and J lost 7 bases; unmatched junction nucleotides: 4. The chain's CDR3 is CAWSVLGQGEAFF. The CDR3 nucleotides are TGTGCCTGGAGTGTACTTGGACAGGGTGAAGCTTTCTTT.

This chain uses TRBV4-1 with TRBJ2-7, with D tentatively TRBD2 (6 bases). Trimming shortened V by 3 bases and J by 2 bases, and 14 bases separated the two germline ends. CDR1 and CDR2 from the germline V gene are MGHRA and YSYEKL. This CDR3 contains 15 residues. This CDR3 is CASSQLEGPAYEQYF. The CDR3 DNA is TGCGCCAGCAGCCAGTTGGAGGGACCGGCCTACGAGCAGTACTTC.

This clone has a single count. This chain joins TRBV6-5 and TRBJ2-1; a possible D gene is TRBD1 (5 bases). Trimming removed 8 bases at V and 4 bases at J, with 12 bases between. The germline gives CDR1 MNHEY, CDR2 SVGAGI. The CDR3 is 13 residues long. The CDR3 bases are TGTGCCAGCTCGAGACAGCCTTACAATGAGCAGTTCTTC. This encodes CASSRQPYNEQFF.

The chain employs TRBV7-9 and TRBJ2-5; 10 bases are shared with TRBD2. CDR3 length: 18 amino acids. Germline CDR1 SEHNR, CDR2 FQNEAQ (reference sequence). V shed 5 bases, J shed 2 bases, and the junction held 14 bases outside the gene matches. CDR3 nucleotide sequence: TGTGCCAGCAGCCTTTCCCGGGGACTAGCGATGCGACAAGAGACCCAGTACTTC. Amino acid sequence: CASSLSRGLAMRQETQYF. The full variable domain, with the rest looked up from reference TRBV7-9 and TRBJ2-5, is DTGVSQNPRHKITKRGQNVTFRCDPISEHNRLYWYRQTLGQGPEFLTYFQNEAQLEKSRLLSDRFSAERPKGSFSTLEIQRTEQGDSAMYLCASSLSRGLAMRQETQYFGPGTRLLVL.

The V call is TRBV29-1, the J call TRBJ1-2; the match to TRBD1 covers 7 bases. The CDR3 is 11 amino acids. V shed 6 bases and J 8 bases; nucleotides not matched to a gene: 6. CDR1 SQVTM and CDR2 ANQGSEA come from the germline V gene. In DNA, the CDR3 is TGCAGCGTCGACAGGGTAGGAGGCTACACCTTC. Protein: CSVDRVGGYTF.

This clone was seen more than once but under ten times. The rearrangement links TRBV29-1 to TRBJ1-2; 9 bases align to TRBD1. V trimming: 7 bases; J trimming: 4 bases; junction bases outside the gene matches: 7. The CDR3 is 13 residues long. Germline lookup yields CDR1 SQVTM and CDR2 ANQGSEA. The CDR3 DNA reads as TGCAGCGCTAGACAGGGGGATGGCTATGGCTACACCTTC. Amino acid sequence: CSARQGDGYGYTF.

The chain links TRBV6-6 to TRBJ1-1, with D hard to call. V lost 2 bases, J lost 8 bases, and 9 bases lay in between. CDR1 MNHNY and CDR2 SVGAGI come from the germline V gene (reference sequence). This CDR3 contains 12 residues. The CDR3 reads CASSYEYVEAFF. The CDR3 nucleotides read TGTGCCAGCAGTTACGAGTATGTCGAAGCTTTCTTT.

This rearrangement joins TRBV4-2 to TRBJ2-3, with 10 positions matching TRBD2. V dropped 8 bases and J dropped 2; count of bases not matched to a gene: 10. Germline values: CDR1 LGHNA, CDR2 YNFKEQ. The CDR3 is 16 amino acids. In DNA form, the CDR3 reads TGTGCCAGCGCAACCGGGACTAGCGTCCTCACAGATACGCAGTATTTT. This codes for CASATGTSVLTDTQYF.

This clone was found a few times. The chain uses TRBV29-1 and TRBJ1-2; 10 bases align to TRBD1. The CDR3 runs to 15 residues. The V and J ends lost 4 bases and 4 bases, in that order; junction bases with no gene match: 9. Germline-derived CDR1 and CDR2 are SQVTM and ANQGSEA. In DNA, the CDR3 is TGCAGCGTTGGGAAGGGGACAGGGGAAATCTATGGCTACACCTTC. Translated: CSVGKGTGEIYGYTF.

The J gene is TRBJ1-2, the V gene TRBV28; D is unresolved. The germline V gene encodes CDR1 MDHEN and CDR2 SYDVKM. CDR3 length: 14 residues. Trimming left V 6 bases short and J 2 bases short, with 13 bases between. The CDR3 protein is CASSLGAINYGYTF. In DNA, the CDR3 is TGTGCCAGCAGCCTGGGCGCTATCAACTATGGCTACACCTTC.

There are a few counts of this clone. The rearrangement links TRBV5-1 to TRBJ1-1; TRBD1 is a possible D gene (5 bases). Per the germline V gene, CDR1 is SGHRS and CDR2 is YFSETQ. The CDR3 consists of 16 residues. V lost 3 bases to trimming and J lost 5 bases, with 20 bases between them. The CDR3 DNA follows: TGCGCCAGCAGCTATAACCCTAGGGGCGCGGGGACTGAAGCTTTCTTT. This codes for CASSYNPRGAGTEAFF.

Only a few counts were recorded for this clone. The chain has TRBV4-3 and TRBJ2-4; 8 bases match TRBD1. The CDR3 is 17 residues long. The germline CDR1 and CDR2 sequences are LGHNA and YSLEER. V trimming: 2 bases; J trimming: 2 bases; junction bases outside the gene matches: 8. CDR3 sequence (DNA): TGCGCCAGCAGCCAACACCGGACAGGGCTTACCAAAAACATTCAGTACTTC. This translates into CASSQHRTGLTKNIQYF.